The 26 T cell receptor beta chains below come from one sample, sequenced in a study of shared clonotypes between healthy human individuals. Sequenced by immunoSEQ multiplex PCR; TCRdb stores in-frame clones only, minus some. Of about 2.4 million clones listed, about 92% are singletons. What was sequenced was naive CD4+ T cells sorted from blood. Specified subset: CD45RA+ positively selected. The origin of the receptors is a man younger than 35 in good health.

The sample holds one count of this clone. The J gene is TRBJ2-3, the V gene TRBV7-9; D call uncertain. The CDR3 runs 15 residues. V lost 2 bases, J lost 6 bases, and 15 bases lay in between. Per germline, CDR1 SEHNR and CDR2 FQNEAQ (reference sequence). The CDR3 reads CASSLYRVGSDTQYF. The CDR3 bases are TGTGCCAGCAGCTTATATCGTGTAGGCTCTGATACGCAGTATTTT. The full variable domain, its missing parts supplied by reference TRBV7-9 and TRBJ2-3, is DTGVSQNPRHKITKRGQNVTFRCDPISEHNRLYWYRQTLGQGPEFLTYFQNEAQLEKSRLLSDRFSAERPKGSFSTLEIQRTEQGDSAMYLCASSLYRVGSDTQYFGPGTRLTVL.

The chain joins TRBV5-4 to TRBJ2-1; TRBD2 matches 14 bases. Germline CDR1 is SGHNT and CDR2 is YYREEE (reference sequence). Trimming removed 4 bases from V and 4 bases from J; junction bases left unmatched: 4. The CDR3 is 16 amino acids. This chain's CDR3 is CASSGGLAGGYNEQFF. The DNA of the CDR3 is TGTGCCAGCAGCGGTGGACTAGCGGGAGGTTACAATGAGCAGTTCTTC.

The rearrangement joins TRBV4-3 to TRBJ2-5; D call uncertain. The CDR3 spans 14 residues. From germline, CDR1 is LGHNA and CDR2 YSLEER. Between the trimmed V and J ends, which lost 4 bases and 4 bases, there was a span of 13 bases. The CDR3 spells CASSPSFLPETQYF. The CDR3 bases are TGCGCCAGCAGCCCCAGCTTCCTCCCAGAGACCCAGTACTTC.

The chain combines TRBV28 with TRBJ2-7; D call uncertain. V was cut by 3 bases and J by 3 bases, with 6 bases left in between. In germline, CDR1 is MDHEN, CDR2 SYDVKM. The CDR3 has 12 residues. The CDR3 coding sequence is TGTGCCAGCAGTTTTTCGAACTACGAGCAGTACTTC. It specifies CASSFSNYEQYF.

V usage is TRBV25-1 and J usage is TRBJ2-1; 8 nucleotides align to TRBD2. The CDR3 contains 15 residues. J gave up 5 bases and V 3 bases, and 6 bases lay outside the gene matches. Germline CDR1 and CDR2: MGHDK and SYGVNS. Written as DNA, the CDR3 is TGTGCCAGCAGTGACACGGGAGGGCTCCACAATGAGCAGTTCTTC. Translation: CASSDTGGLHNEQFF.

The chain couples TRBV14 to TRBJ1-1; TRBD1 aligns across 7 bases. V lost 2 bases, J lost 4 bases, and 13 bases stayed unmatched. The germline V gene encodes CDR1 SGHDN and CDR2 FVKESK. This CDR3 region has 17 residues. The CDR3, as DNA: TGTGCCAGCAGCCAACTCACAGGGGCCCCAGGGAGCACTGAAGCTTTCTTT. Translation gives CASSQLTGAPGSTEAFF.

The chain carries TRBV6-6 and TRBJ2-7, with TRBD2 matching over 7 bases. The CDR3 is 13 amino acids. V gave up 9 bases and J gave up 2 bases; unmatched junction bases: 7. Per germline, CDR1 MNHNY and CDR2 SVGAGI (reference sequence). CDR3 residues: CASDPGGTYEQYF. The CDR3 DNA reads TGTGCCAGTGATCCCGGGGGGACCTACGAGCAGTACTTC.

The genes are TRBV6-4 and TRBJ2-1, with TRBD2 matching 10 bases. Unmatched junction bases numbered 11, after V lost 3 bases and J lost 0 bases. Per the germline V gene, CDR1 is MRHNA and CDR2 is SNTAGT. CDR3 size: 19 residues. The CDR3 nucleotides read TGTGCCAGCAGTGATGAGAGGACTAGCGGAACTCTCTCCTACAATGAGCAGTTCTTC. Translated, it gives CASSDERTSGTLSYNEQFF.

The chain has TRBV4-1 and TRBJ2-1; D not certain. Germline V CDR1 and CDR2: MGHRA, YSYEKL. The CDR3 totals 13 residues. V was shortened by 3 bases and J by 7 bases, with 10 bases between the two germline ends. CDR3 in DNA: TGCGCCAGCAGCCAGGCTGCTAGGAATGAGCAGTTCTTC. Translation gives CASSQAARNEQFF.

The V gene is TRBV19, the J gene TRBJ2-7; 12 bases align to TRBD2. CDR1 is LNHDA and CDR2 is SQIVND in the germline V gene (reference sequence). The CDR3 extends over 15 amino acids. J gave up 2 bases and V 6 bases, and 5 bases lay outside the gene matches. CDR3 DNA sequence: TGTGCCAGTAGCACGGGACTAGCGGGCCCCTACGAGCAGTACTTC. Amino acid sequence: CASSTGLAGPYEQYF.

The chain uses TRBV5-6 and TRBJ1-1; the D gene is possibly TRBD1 (5 bases). Germline V gene data show CDR1 as SGHDT and CDR2 as YYEEEE. The CDR3 is 13 residues long. The germline V and J ends were trimmed by 3 bases and 4 bases, with 10 bases remaining between them. CDR3 region: CASSWAGGTEAFF. The CDR3 DNA follows: TGTGCCAGCAGCTGGGCGGGGGGCACTGAAGCTTTCTTT.

This clone appeared a single time. V usage is TRBV27 and J usage is TRBJ2-2; 8 nucleotides line up with TRBD2. V gave up 5 bases and J gave up 6 bases; unmatched junction bases: 5. The CDR3 runs 14 residues. From germline, CDR1 is MNHEY and CDR2 SMNVEV (reference sequence). The CDR3 protein is CASSPLAGPGELFF. The CDR3 coding sequence is TGTGCCAGCAGTCCGTTAGCGGGGCCCGGGGAGCTGTTTTTT.

The chain is built from TRBV4-2 and TRBJ2-2, with D possibly TRBD2 on 6 matching bases. Germline values: CDR1 LGHNA, CDR2 YNFKEQ. The V and J ends lost 0 bases and 11 bases respectively, with 22 bases between them. This CDR3 has 17 residues. CDR3 nucleotide sequence: TGTGCCAGCAGCCAAGAATCGTTTCGGGGGACCCTCGGAGAGCTGTTTTTT. This sequence encodes CASSQESFRGTLGELFF.

A remark on this clone: Distinct nucleotide sequences in the sample also encode this CDR3. The rearrangement links TRBV7-3 to TRBJ1-4, with D uncertain. Trimming left V 0 bases short and J 7 bases short, with 6 bases between. From germline, CDR1 is SGHTA and CDR2 FQGTGA. The CDR3 sequence is 13 residues long. The CDR3 coding sequence is TGTGCCAGCAGCTTAACCTTCGGTGAAAAACTGTTTTTT. Amino acid sequence: CASSLTFGEKLFF.

About this clone itself: Distinct nucleotide sequences in the sample also encode this CDR3. The gene calls are TRBV6-5 and TRBJ2-6, with D tentatively TRBD2 (5 bases). This CDR3 is 15 amino acids long. The germline gives CDR1 MNHEY, CDR2 SVGAGI. V was clipped by 5 bases and J by 2 bases, with 10 bases between them. The DNA of the CDR3 is TGTGCCAGCAGTCGGGGTAGTACTGGGGCCAACGTCCTGACTTTC. Protein: CASSRGSTGANVLTF.

Comments on this clone: A junction end diverges from the germline sequence, so it may reflect a read error. The rearrangement links TRBV20-1 to TRBJ1-2; D not certain. Germline loops: CDR1 DFQATT, CDR2 SNEGSKA (reference sequence). The length of the CDR3 is 11 residues. The CDR3 is CSARDNDGYTF. The CDR3 nucleotides read TGCAGTGCTAGAGATAACGATGGCTACACCTTC.

The CDR3 sequence: CATSRGLAPYEQYF. CDR3 bases: TGTGCCACCAGCAGAGGACTAGCCCCCTACGAGCAGTACTTC. The chain combines TRBV15 with TRBJ2-7, with 7 bases fitting TRBD2. The CDR3 is 14 residues long. The germline gives CDR1 LNHNV, CDR2 YYDKDF (reference sequence). The V segment lost 1 base and the J segment 2 bases; nucleotides outside the gene matches: 2.

This chain connects TRBV9 to TRBJ1-5; 8 positions agree with TRBD1. V shed 3 bases, J shed 5 bases, and the junction held 10 bases outside the gene matches. This CDR3 is 16 amino acids long. The germline gives CDR1 SGDLS, CDR2 YYNGEE. In DNA, the CDR3 is TGTGCCAGCAGCGCCGGAGGGACAGGAGCTGATCAGCCCCAGCATTTT. This sequence encodes CASSAGGTGADQPQHF.

The genes are TRBV27 and TRBJ2-6; either TRBD1 or TRBD2 may fit D (5 bases each). The CDR3 covers 17 residues. Germline V lookup: CDR1 MNHEY, CDR2 SMNVEV (reference sequence). The V gene lost 5 bases and the J gene lost 1 base, with 15 bases spanning the gap. The CDR3 loop is CASSPGIRDSGANVLTF. The CDR3 DNA sequence: TGTGCCAGCAGTCCCGGGATCAGGGATTCTGGGGCCAACGTCCTGACTTTC.

The chain is built from TRBV7-6 and TRBJ1-6; TRBD1 is a possible D gene (6 bases). The CDR3 length is 11 residues. Trimming pared 4 bases from V and 14 bases from J, leaving 9 bases between. Germline V gene sequence: CDR1 SGHVS, CDR2 FNYEAQ. CDR3 sequence (DNA): TGTGCCAGCAGCTCGACAGGAGCCCTCCACTTT. This sequence encodes CASSSTGALHF. Full variable domain (missing parts from reference TRBV7-6 and TRBJ1-6): GAGVSQSPRYKVTKRGQDVALRCDPISGHVSLYWYRQALGQGPEFLTYFNYEAQQDKSGLPNDRFSAERPEGSISTLTIQRTEQRDSAMYRCASSSTGALHFGNGTRLTVT.

In this sample, this clone turned up once. This sequence joins TRBV5-4 and TRBJ2-1; possibly TRBD1 or TRBD2 for D (6 bases each). Germline V gives CDR1 SGHNT, CDR2 YYREEE (reference sequence). CDR3 size: 13 residues. V dropped 4 bases and J dropped 6 bases, with 11 bases sitting between them. CDR3 DNA: TGTGCCAGCAGCGGGGGGCTTTTCAATGAGCAGTTCTTC. As protein: CASSGGLFNEQFF.

The chain combines TRBV5-1 with TRBJ2-2; D uncertain. Per germline, CDR1 SGHRS and CDR2 YFSETQ. This CDR3 has 17 residues. V dropped 0 bases and J dropped 1 base, with 13 bases sitting between them. CDR3 region: CASSLGSGRRNTGELFF. CDR3 nucleotides: TGCGCCAGCAGCTTGGGGTCGGGCCGTAGGAACACCGGGGAGCTGTTTTTT.

This chain links TRBV5-6 with TRBJ1-1; TRBD1 aligns across 7 bases. In germline, CDR1 is SGHDT, CDR2 YYEEEE. Trimming cost V 4 bases and J 1 base; bases outside gene matches: 7. The CDR3 has 15 residues. The CDR3 protein is CASSPSTGRNTEAFF. CDR3 DNA sequence: TGTGCCAGCAGCCCGTCGACAGGGAGGAACACTGAAGCTTTCTTT.

The chain couples TRBV19 to TRBJ2-2; TRBD1 aligns across 7 bases. The CDR3 contains 15 residues. From germline, CDR1 is LNHDA and CDR2 SQIVND (reference sequence). Trimming at V came to 6 bases and at J to 4 bases, leaving 8 bases not matched to a gene. The CDR3 here is CASRNTGAGTGELFF. CDR3 DNA sequence: TGTGCCAGTAGAAATACAGGGGCCGGCACCGGGGAGCTGTTTTTT.

This sequence joins TRBV6-5 and TRBJ2-2, with D unresolved. This CDR3 contains 15 residues. The germline V and J ends were trimmed by 5 bases and 2 bases, with 12 bases remaining between them. Germline loops: CDR1 MNHEY, CDR2 SVGAGI. The CDR3 DNA follows: TGTGCCAGCAGTAAACGCACACTTAACACCGGGGAGCTGTTTTTT. It codes for CASSKRTLNTGELFF.

V usage is TRBV18 and J usage is TRBJ2-3; D gene unclear. With 3 bases removed from V and 2 bases from J, the gap between germline ends came to 6 bases. Germline CDR1 is KGHSH and CDR2 is LQKENI. The CDR3 has 13 residues. CDR3 amino acids: CASSPDLTDTQYF. The CDR3 DNA reads as TGTGCCAGCTCACCGGATCTCACAGATACGCAGTATTTT.